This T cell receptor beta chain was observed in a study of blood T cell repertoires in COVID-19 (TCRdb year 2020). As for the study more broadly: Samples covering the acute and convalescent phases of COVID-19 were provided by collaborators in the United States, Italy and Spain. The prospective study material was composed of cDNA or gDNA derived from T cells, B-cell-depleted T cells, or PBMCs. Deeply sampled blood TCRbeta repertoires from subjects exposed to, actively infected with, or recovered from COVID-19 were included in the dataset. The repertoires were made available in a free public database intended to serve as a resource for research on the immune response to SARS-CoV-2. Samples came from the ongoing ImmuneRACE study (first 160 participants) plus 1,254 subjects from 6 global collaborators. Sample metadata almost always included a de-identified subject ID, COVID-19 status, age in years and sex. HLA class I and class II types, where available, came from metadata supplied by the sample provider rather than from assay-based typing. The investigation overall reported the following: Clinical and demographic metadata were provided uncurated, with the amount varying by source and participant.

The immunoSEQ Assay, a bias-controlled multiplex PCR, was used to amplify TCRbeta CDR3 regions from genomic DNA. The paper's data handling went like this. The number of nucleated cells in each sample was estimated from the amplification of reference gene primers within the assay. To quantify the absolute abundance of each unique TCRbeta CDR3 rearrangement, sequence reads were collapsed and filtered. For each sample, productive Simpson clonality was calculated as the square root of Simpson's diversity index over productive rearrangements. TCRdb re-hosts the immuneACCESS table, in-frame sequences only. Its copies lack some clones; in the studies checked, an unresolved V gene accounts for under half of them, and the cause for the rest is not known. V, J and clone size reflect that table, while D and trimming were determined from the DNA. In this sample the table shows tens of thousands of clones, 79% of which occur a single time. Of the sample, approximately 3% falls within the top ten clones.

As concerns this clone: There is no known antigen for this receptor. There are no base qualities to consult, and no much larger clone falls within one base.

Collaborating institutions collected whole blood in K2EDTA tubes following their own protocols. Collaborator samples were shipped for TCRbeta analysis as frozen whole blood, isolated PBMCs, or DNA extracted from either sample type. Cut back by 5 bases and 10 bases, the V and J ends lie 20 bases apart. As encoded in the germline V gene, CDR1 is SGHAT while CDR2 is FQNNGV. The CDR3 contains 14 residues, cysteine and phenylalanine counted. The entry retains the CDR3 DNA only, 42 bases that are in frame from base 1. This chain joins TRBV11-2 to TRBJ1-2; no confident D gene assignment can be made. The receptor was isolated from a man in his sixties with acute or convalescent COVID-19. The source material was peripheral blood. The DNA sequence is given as TGTGCCAGCAGCCTCGACGGAGGCCCTCTTGACTACACCTTC. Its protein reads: CASSLDGGPLDYTF.